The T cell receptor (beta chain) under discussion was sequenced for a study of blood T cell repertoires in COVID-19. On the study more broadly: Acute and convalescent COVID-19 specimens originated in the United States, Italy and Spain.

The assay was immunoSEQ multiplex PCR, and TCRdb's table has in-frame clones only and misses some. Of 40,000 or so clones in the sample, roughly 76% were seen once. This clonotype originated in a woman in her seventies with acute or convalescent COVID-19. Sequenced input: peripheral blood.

CDR3 sequence reads: CASSDPTSFNEQFF. CDR3 coding DNA: TGTGCCAGCAGTGACCCGACTAGCTTCAATGAGCAGTTCTTC. The V call is TRBV2, the J call TRBJ2-1; TRBD2 agrees at 7 bases. There are 14 residues in the CDR3. In germline, CDR1 is SNHLY, CDR2 FYNNEI. Germline trimming cut 3 bases from V and 6 bases from J; bases unmatched to any gene: 5.